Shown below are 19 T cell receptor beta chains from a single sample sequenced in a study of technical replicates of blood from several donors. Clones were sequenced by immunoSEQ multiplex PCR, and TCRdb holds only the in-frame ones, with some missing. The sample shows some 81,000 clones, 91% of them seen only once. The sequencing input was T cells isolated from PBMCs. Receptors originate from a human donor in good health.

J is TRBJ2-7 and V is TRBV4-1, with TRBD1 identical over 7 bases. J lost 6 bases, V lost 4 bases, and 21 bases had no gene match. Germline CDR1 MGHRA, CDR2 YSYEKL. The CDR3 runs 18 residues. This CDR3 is CASSPTRLGQVDKSEQYF. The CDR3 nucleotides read TGCGCCAGCAGCCCTACCCGCCTCGGACAGGTTGATAAATCCGAGCAGTACTTC.

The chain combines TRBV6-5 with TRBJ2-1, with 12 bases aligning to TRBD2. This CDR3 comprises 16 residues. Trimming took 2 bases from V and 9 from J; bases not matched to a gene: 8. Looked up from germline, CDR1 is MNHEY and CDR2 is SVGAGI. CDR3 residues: CASSYGASGGATEQFF. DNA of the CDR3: TGTGCCAGCAGTTACGGGGCTAGCGGGGGGGCCACTGAGCAGTTCTTC.

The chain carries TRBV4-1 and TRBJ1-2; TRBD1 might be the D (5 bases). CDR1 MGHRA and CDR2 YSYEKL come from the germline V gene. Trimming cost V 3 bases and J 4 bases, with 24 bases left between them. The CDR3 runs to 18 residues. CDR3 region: CASSQLPRGQGVGYGYTF. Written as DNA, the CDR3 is TGCGCCAGCAGCCAGCTCCCCCGAGGACAAGGGGTGGGCTATGGCTACACCTTC.

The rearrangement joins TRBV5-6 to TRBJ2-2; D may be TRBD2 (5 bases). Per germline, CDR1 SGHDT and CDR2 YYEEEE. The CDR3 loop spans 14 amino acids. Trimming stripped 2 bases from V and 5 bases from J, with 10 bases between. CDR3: CASSFGSGTGELFF. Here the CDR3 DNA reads TGTGCCAGCAGCTTTGGGTCGGGAACCGGGGAGCTGTTTTTT.

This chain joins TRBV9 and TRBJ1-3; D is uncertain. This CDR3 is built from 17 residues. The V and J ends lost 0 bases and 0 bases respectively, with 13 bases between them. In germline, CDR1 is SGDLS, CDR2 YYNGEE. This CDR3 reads CASSVDPGLSSGNTIYF. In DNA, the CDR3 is TGTGCCAGCAGCGTAGACCCCGGACTGAGCTCTGGAAACACCATATATTTT.

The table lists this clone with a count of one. CDR3 DNA sequence: TGTGCCAGCAGTCCCCTAGAATGGACCGGGGAGCTGTTTTTT. This gives the protein CASSPLEWTGELFF. The V gene is TRBV28, the J gene TRBJ2-2; no definite D call. V lost 5 bases, J lost 5 bases, and 12 bases lay in between. Germline assignment: CDR1 MDHEN and CDR2 SYDVKM. The CDR3 is 14 amino acids.

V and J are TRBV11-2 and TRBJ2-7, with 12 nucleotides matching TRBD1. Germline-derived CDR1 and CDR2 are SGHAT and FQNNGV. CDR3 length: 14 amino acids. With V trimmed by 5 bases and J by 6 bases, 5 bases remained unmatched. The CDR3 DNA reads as TGTGCCAGCAGCCCGGGACAGGGGGCTGGCGAGCAGTACTTC. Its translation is CASSPGQGAGEQYF.

Here the CDR3 reads CASSLGGSRNEQFF. CDR3 DNA sequence: TGTGCCAGCAGCTTGGGCGGGAGTCGAAATGAGCAGTTCTTC. The rearrangement uses TRBV7-6 and TRBJ2-1, with 7 bases lining up with TRBD2. The CDR3 totals 14 residues. V shed 3 bases, J shed 7 bases, and the junction held 6 bases outside the gene matches. Germline V gives CDR1 SGHVS, CDR2 FNYEAQ.

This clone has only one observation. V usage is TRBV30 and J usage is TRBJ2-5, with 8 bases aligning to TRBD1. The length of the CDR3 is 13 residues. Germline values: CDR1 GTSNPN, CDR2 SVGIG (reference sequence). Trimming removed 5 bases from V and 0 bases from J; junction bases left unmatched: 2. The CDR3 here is CAWDRGHQETQYF. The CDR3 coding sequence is TGTGCCTGGGACAGGGGCCACCAAGAGACCCAGTACTTC.

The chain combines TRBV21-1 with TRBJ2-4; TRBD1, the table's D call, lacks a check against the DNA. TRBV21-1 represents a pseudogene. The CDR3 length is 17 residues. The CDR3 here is CASSKVEKGCGKNIQYF. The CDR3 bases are TGTGCCAGCAGCAAAGTGGAGAAGGGGTGCGGCAAAAACATTCAGTACTTC.

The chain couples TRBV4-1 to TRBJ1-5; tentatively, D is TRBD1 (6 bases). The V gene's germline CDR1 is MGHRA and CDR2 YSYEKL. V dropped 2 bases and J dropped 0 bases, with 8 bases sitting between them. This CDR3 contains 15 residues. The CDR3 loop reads CASSQWTDSNQPQHF. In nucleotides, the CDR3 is TGCGCCAGCAGCCAATGGACAGATAGCAATCAGCCCCAGCATTTT.

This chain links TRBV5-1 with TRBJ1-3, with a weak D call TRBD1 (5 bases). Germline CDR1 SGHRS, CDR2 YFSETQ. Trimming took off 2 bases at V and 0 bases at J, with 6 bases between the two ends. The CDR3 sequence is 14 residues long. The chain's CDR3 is CASSFDSSGNTIYF. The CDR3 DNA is TGCGCCAGCAGCTTCGACAGCTCTGGAAACACCATATATTTT. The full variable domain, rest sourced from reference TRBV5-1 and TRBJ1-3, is KAGVTQTPRYLIKTRGQQVTLSCSPISGHRSVSWYQQTPGQGLQFLFEYFSETQRNKGNFPGRFSGRQFSNSRSEMNVSTLELGDSALYLCASSFDSSGNTIYFGEGSWLTVV.

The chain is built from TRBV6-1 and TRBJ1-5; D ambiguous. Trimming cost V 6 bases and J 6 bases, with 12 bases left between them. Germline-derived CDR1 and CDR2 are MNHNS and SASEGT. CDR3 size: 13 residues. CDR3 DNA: TGTGCCAGCAGGAGCGAGGGAGGTCAGCCCCAGCATTTT. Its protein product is CASRSEGGQPQHF.

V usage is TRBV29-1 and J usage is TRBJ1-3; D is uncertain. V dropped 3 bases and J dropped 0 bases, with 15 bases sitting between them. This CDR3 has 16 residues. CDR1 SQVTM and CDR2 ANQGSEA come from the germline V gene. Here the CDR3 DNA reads TGCAGCGTTGAGGGCCGGGGAATCAGCTCTGGAAACACCATATATTTT. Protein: CSVEGRGISSGNTIYF.

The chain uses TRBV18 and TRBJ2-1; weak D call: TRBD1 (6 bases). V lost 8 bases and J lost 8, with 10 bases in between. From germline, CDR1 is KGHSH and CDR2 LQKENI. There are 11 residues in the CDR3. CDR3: CASTGYDEQFF. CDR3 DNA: TGTGCCAGCACAGGGTACGATGAGCAGTTCTTC.

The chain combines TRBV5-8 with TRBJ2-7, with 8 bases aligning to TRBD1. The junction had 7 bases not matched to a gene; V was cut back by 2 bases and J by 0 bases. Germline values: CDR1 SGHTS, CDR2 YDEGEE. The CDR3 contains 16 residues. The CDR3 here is CASSFDRDRSSYEQYF. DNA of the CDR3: TGTGCCAGCAGCTTTGACCGGGACAGGAGCTCCTACGAGCAGTACTTC. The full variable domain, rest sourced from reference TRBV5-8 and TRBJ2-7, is EAGVTQSPTHLIKTRGQQATLRCSPISGHTSVYWYQQALGLGLQFLLWYDEGEERNRGNFPPRFSGRQFPNYSSELNVNALELEDSALYLCASSFDRDRSSYEQYFGPGTRLTVT.

The CDR3, as DNA: TGTGCCAGCAGCCCCCTGGAGGCAGGGGAAAACACTGAAGCTTTCTTT. Translating it yields CASSPLEAGENTEAFF. The J gene is TRBJ1-1, the V gene TRBV5-5; D might be TRBD1 (6 bases). CDR1 and CDR2 from the germline V gene are SGHKS and YYEKEE (reference sequence). Trimming cost V 4 bases and J 2 bases, with 18 bases left between them. The CDR3 spans 16 residues.

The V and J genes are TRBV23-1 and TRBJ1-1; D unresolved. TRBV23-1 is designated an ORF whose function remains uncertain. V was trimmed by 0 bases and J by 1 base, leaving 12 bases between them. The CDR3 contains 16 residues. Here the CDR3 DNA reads TGCGCCAGCAGTCAATCCTCAGGAGAGGGGAACACTGAAGCTTTCTTT. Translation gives CASSQSSGEGNTEAFF.

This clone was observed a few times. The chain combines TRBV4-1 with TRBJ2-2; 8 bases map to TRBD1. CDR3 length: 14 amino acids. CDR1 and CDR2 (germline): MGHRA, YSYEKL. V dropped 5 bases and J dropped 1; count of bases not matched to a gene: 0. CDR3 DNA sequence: TGCGCCAGCAGCGACAGGGGGAACACCGGGGAGCTGTTTTTT. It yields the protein CASSDRGNTGELFF.